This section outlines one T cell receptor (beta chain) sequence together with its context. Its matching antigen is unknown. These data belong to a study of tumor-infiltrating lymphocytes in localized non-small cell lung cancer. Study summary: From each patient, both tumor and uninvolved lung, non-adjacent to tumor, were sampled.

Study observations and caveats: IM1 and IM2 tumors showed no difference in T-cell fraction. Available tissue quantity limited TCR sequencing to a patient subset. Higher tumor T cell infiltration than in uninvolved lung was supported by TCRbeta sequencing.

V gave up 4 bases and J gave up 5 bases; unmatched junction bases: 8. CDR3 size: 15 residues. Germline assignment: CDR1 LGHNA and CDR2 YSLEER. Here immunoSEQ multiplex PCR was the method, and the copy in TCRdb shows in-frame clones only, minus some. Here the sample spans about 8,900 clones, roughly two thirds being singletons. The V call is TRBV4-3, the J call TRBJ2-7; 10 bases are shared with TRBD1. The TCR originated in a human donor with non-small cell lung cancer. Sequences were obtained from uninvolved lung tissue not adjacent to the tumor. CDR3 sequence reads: CASSLSGTGVNEQYF. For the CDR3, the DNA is TGCGCCAGCAGCCTAAGCGGGACAGGGGTCAACGAGCAGTACTTC.